These 18 T cell receptor beta chains were all obtained from the same sample, sequenced in a study of prognosis after radiotherapy for stage I lung cancer. TCR beta CDR3 was amplified from genomic DNA by two-round multiplex PCR. The use of primers specific to each TRBV and TRBJ gene characterized first-round PCR. TCRdb independently ran MiXCR on the multiplex PCR reads; one entry per CDR3 protein. The repertoire includes about 51,000 distinct CDR3 sequences, less than 35% of them detected once, and under 9.5% sits in the top ten. This sample comprised PBMCs, obtained before or after stereotactic body radiation therapy (not recorded which). These receptors came from a donor aged 50 or older with non-small cell lung cancer.

This clonotype was found many times. The chain combines TRBV24-1 with TRBJ2-3, with no clear D. V was cut by 9 bases and J by 2 bases, with 8 bases left in between. There are 12 residues in the CDR3. Germline values: CDR1 KGHDR, CDR2 SFDVKD. CDR3 region: CATGGPTDTQYF. CDR3 DNA: TGTGCCACCGGCGGTCCCACAGATACGCAGTATTTT.

Details on this clonotype: The likely explanation is a read error, given a far larger clone one base away. The rearrangement links TRBV6-1 to TRBJ2-1; D uncertain. V lost 3 bases and J lost 5, with 14 bases in between. This CDR3 is built from 15 residues. Germline V gives CDR1 MNHNS, CDR2 SASEGT. CDR3 sequence: CASSDAAVAHNEQFF. CDR3 DNA: TGTGCCAGCAGTGACGCTGCGGTAGCTCACAATGAGCAGTTCTTC.

The chain links TRBV7-8 to TRBJ2-2; TRBD2 might be the D (5 bases). Per the germline V gene, CDR1 is SGHVS and CDR2 is FQNEAQ. Trimming removed 0 bases from V and 4 bases from J, with 6 bases in between. The CDR3 runs 14 residues. CDR3 coding DNA: TGTGCCAGCAGCTTAGCCGGGGTCACCGGGGAGCTGTTTTTT. It is translated as CASSLAGVTGELFF. Full variable domain (missing parts from reference TRBV7-8 and TRBJ2-2): GAGVSQSPRYKVAKRGQDVALRCDPISGHVSLFWYQQALGQGPEFLTYFQNEAQLDKSGLPSDRFFAERPEGSVSTLKIQRTQQEDSAVYLCASSLAGVTGELFFGEGSRLTVL.

This chain joins TRBV10-3 and TRBJ1-3; D gene uncertain. The CDR3 has 17 residues. From germline, CDR1 is ENHRY and CDR2 SYGVKD. V dropped 0 bases and J dropped 4 bases, with 16 bases sitting between them. The CDR3 spells CAISESFRGLAGNTIYF. CDR3 nucleotides: TGTGCCATCAGTGAGTCGTTTAGAGGTCTCGCCGGAAACACCATATATTTT.

Details on this clonotype: A much larger clone sits a single nucleotide away, making a read error possible. This chain links TRBV5-4 with TRBJ2-5, with 7 bases fitting TRBD1. CDR3 size: 14 residues. Per the germline V gene, CDR1 is SGHNT and CDR2 is YYREEE (reference sequence). V lost 4 bases and J lost 5; bases outside the gene matches: 8. The CDR3 is CASSVRQGAETQYF. DNA for the CDR3: TGTGCCAGCAGCGTGCGACAGGGTGCGGAGACCCAGTACTTC.

The chain combines TRBV11-3 with TRBJ2-1; no definite D call. The CDR3 is made up of 15 amino acids. Trimming shortened V by 3 bases and J by 3 bases, and 12 bases separated the two germline ends. CDR1 is SGHNT, CDR2 YENEEA, per germline. CDR3: CASSFRSADYNEQFF. The CDR3 DNA sequence: TGTGCCAGCAGCTTTCGGAGCGCCGACTACAATGAGCAGTTCTTC.

This clonotype was observed many times. V gene TRBV27 combines with J gene TRBJ2-3; D is unclear. Germline CDR1 reads MNHEY; CDR2 reads SMNVEV (reference sequence). V lost 4 bases and J lost 2, with 10 bases in between. The CDR3 is 14 residues long. CDR3 amino acids: CASSSYPHTDTQYF. DNA of the CDR3: TGTGCCAGCAGTTCATATCCACACACAGATACGCAGTATTTT.

This clonotype appeared a few times. A much larger clone differs by one base, so this may be a read error. V gene TRBV6-2 or TRBV6-3 combines with J gene TRBJ1-4; D is uncertain. Trimming cost V 5 bases and J 4 bases, with 14 bases left between them. Germline lookup yields CDR1 MNHEY and CDR2 SVGEGT. This CDR3 comprises 15 residues. CDR3 protein: CASSDLRHYNEKLFF. In nucleotides, the CDR3 is TGTGCCAGCAGTGATCTCCGCCATTATAATGAAAAACTGTTTTTT.

This clonotype turned up a few times. The rearrangement joins TRBV5-6 to TRBJ1-1; TRBD1 is a possible D gene (5 bases). V gave up 2 bases and J gave up 8 bases, with 13 bases separating them. Germline lookup yields CDR1 SGHDT and CDR2 YYEEEE. The CDR3 loop spans 13 amino acids. CDR3 sequence (DNA): TGTGCCAGCAGCTTTACAGGCGTCGAGGAAGCTTTCTTT. As protein: CASSFTGVEEAFF. The full variable domain, its missing parts supplied by reference TRBV5-6 and TRBJ1-1, is DAGVTQSPTHLIKTRGQQVTLRCSPKSGHDTVSWYQQALGQGPQFIFQYYEEEERQRGNFPDRFSGHQFPNYSSELNVNALLLGDSALYLCASSFTGVEEAFFGQGTRLTVV.

This clonotype came up many times. The chain couples TRBV7-2 to TRBJ2-3, with TRBD2 identical over 8 bases. There are 16 residues in the CDR3. Germline values: CDR1 SGHTA, CDR2 FQGNSA. V lost 1 base, J lost 6 bases, and 9 bases stayed unmatched. CDR3 loop: CASSLVFSGTGDTQYF. The CDR3 bases are TGTGCCAGCAGCTTAGTTTTTAGCGGGACTGGGGATACGCAGTATTTT.

This clonotype turned up a few times. A far larger clone is a single base away, which makes a read error likely. The V call is TRBV7-2, the J call TRBJ1-2; possibly TRBD1 for D (6 bases). The CDR3 covers 15 residues. Germline lookup yields CDR1 SGHTA and CDR2 FQGNSA. Trimming pared 10 bases from V and 4 bases from J, leaving 22 bases between. The CDR3 loop is CAIRTGPRGGYGYTF. The CDR3 region has the DNA TGTGCCATCAGAACCGGGCCCAGGGGCGGCTATGGCTACACCTTC.

This clonotype was detected ten times or more. V gene TRBV28 combines with J gene TRBJ2-3, with 9 bases fitting TRBD2. CDR1 is MDHEN and CDR2 is SYDVKM in the germline V gene. The CDR3 has 16 amino acids. The V and J ends lost 5 bases and 4 bases, in that order; junction bases with no gene match: 10. This chain's CDR3 is CASSPIAGEAADTQYF. In DNA form, the CDR3 reads TGTGCCAGCAGTCCCATAGCGGGAGAGGCGGCAGATACGCAGTATTTT.

This chain uses TRBV5-1 with TRBJ2-1, with 8 bases fitting TRBD2. CDR3 length: 16 residues. Germline CDR1 and CDR2: SGHRS and YFSETQ. The J segment lost 3 bases and the V segment lost 0 bases, leaving 5 bases of the junction unmatched. CDR3 region: CASSLASSGHYNEQFF. DNA of the CDR3: TGCGCCAGCAGCTTGGCTTCTAGCGGGCACTACAATGAGCAGTTCTTC.

This clonotype appeared many times. This chain connects TRBV6-4 to TRBJ2-3, with unresolved D. Germline V gene lookup returns CDR1 MRHNA and CDR2 SNTAGT. The CDR3 runs to 14 residues. V shed 2 bases and J shed 0 bases, with 6 bases lying between them. The CDR3 region has the DNA TGTGCCAGCAGTGACGTTCCTAGCACAGATACGCAGTATTTT. Translated: CASSDVPSTDTQYF.

As concerns this clonotype: A read error is likely here: a far larger clone is one base away. The V call is TRBV6-9, the J call TRBJ2-2; possibly TRBD1 for D (6 bases). V lost 3 bases and J 1 base, leaving 12 bases between the germline ends. This CDR3 is built from 16 residues. CDR1 is MNHGY, CDR2 SVAAGI, per germline. The CDR3 protein is CASSYGTSLNTGELFF. DNA for the CDR3: TGTGCCAGCAGTTACGGGACATCCTTGAACACCGGGGAGCTGTTTTTT.

This clonotype was seen at least ten times. The CDR3 loop is CASSLEVLLGYTF. The CDR3 DNA is TGTGCCAGCAGCTTAGAAGTTTTGCTGGGCTACACCTTC. The V call is TRBV7-6, the J call TRBJ1-2; D is unclear. From germline, CDR1 is SGHVS and CDR2 FNYEAQ. The length of the CDR3 is 13 residues. The V end was cut by 1 base, the J end by 8 bases, with 11 bases between.

This clonotype was detected ten times or more. The CDR3 spells CASRSDRDLSPLHF. In DNA, the CDR3 is TGTGCCAGCAGATCGGACAGAGACCTTTCACCCCTCCACTTT. This chain uses TRBV7-2 with TRBJ1-6; weak D call: TRBD1 (6 bases). The CDR3 spans 14 residues. Germline CDR1 and CDR2: SGHTA and FQGNSA. Trimming stripped 6 bases from V and 9 bases from J, with 15 bases between.

The chain has TRBV20-1 and TRBJ2-7; D tentatively fits TRBD1 or TRBD2 (5 bases each). Germline-derived CDR1 and CDR2 are DFQATT and SNEGSKA (reference sequence). V gave up 4 bases and J gave up 3 bases, with 22 bases separating them. The CDR3 sequence is 16 residues long. CDR3 amino acids: CSANLQGRTAFYEQYF. In DNA form, the CDR3 reads TGCAGTGCTAACCTCCAGGGACGGACGGCCTTCTACGAGCAGTACTTC.